A selection of T cell receptor beta chains follows, all from one sample in a study of blood T cell repertoires in COVID-19. The assay was immunoSEQ multiplex PCR, and TCRdb's table has in-frame clones only and misses some. The sample lists 200,000 to 300,000 clones, about nine tenths occurring once. Sequences were obtained from PBMCs or T cells enriched from blood (not recorded which). The receptors originated from a middle-aged woman with acute COVID-19. Both conserved end residues are part of each CDR3. The D gene is left open where the match is weak. Rows give clone size only sometimes, using once, few, many, or a class for an expanded clone.

d_call j_call clone_size v_call cdr3_nt cdr3_aa
TRBD1 TRBJ1-3 once TRBV7-9 TGTGCCAGCAGCTTAGGCCCTACAGGGGTTGGAGGAAACACCATATATTTT CASSLGPTGVGGNTIYF
NA TRBJ1-4 NA TRBV3-1/TRBV3-2 TGTGCCAGCAGCCAATCCACAGGGAGAGTTGAAAAACTGTTTTTT CASSQSTGRVEKLFF
NA TRBJ1-2 NA TRBV6-5 TGTGCCAGCAGTTACGGCAGATTAAATTATGGCTACACCTTC CASSYGRLNYGYTF
TRBD2 TRBJ2-3 NA TRBV6-5 TGTGCCAGCATACCATCGGGAGGGCCAACAGATACGCAGTATTTT CASIPSGGPTDTQYF
NA TRBJ2-7 NA TRBV5-1 TGCGCCAGCAGCTTGGAAAGGGGCTACGAGCAGTACTTC CASSLERGYEQYF
TRBD2 TRBJ2-1 NA TRBV3-1/TRBV3-2 TGTGCCAGCAGCCCTAGCGGAGGAAGCTCCTACAATGAGCAGTTCTTC CASSPSGGSSYNEQFF
NA TRBJ1-6 NA TRBV19 TGTGCCAGTAGTATGGACCCAGGGAATGGGGGCAGAAATTCACCCCTCCACTTT CASSMDPGNGGRNSPLHF
TRBD2 TRBJ2-1 NA TRBV2 TGTGCCAGCCGTCGAGGTCTAGCGGGAAACTCCTACAATGAGCAGTTCTTC CASRRGLAGNSYNEQFF
NA TRBJ1-1 NA TRBV15 TGTGCCACCAGCAGAGTACAGGGCCAAGCTTTCTTT CATSRVQGQAFF
NA TRBJ1-2 NA TRBV10-1 TGCGCCAGCAGTGACACAGGGCATGGCTACACCTTC CASSDTGHGYTF
TRBD1 TRBJ1-5 NA TRBV28 TGTGCCAGCAGTGCCCCAGGACAGGGCAATCAGCCCCAGCATTTT CASSAPGQGNQPQHF
TRBD1 TRBJ1-1 once TRBV27 TGTGCCAGCAGTTTTCGCAGGGGGGAAACTGAAGCTTTCTTT CASSFRRGETEAFF
NA TRBJ2-5 NA TRBV7-3 TGTGCCAGCAGCTTAACGGGGCAGGGATCAGGAGAGACCCAGTACTTC CASSLTGQGSGETQYF
NA TRBJ1-6 NA TRBV27 TGTGCCAGCAGTTTAGGGCAGTTTAATTCACCCCTCCACTTT CASSLGQFNSPLHF
NA TRBJ1-2 NA TRBV7-9 TGTGCCAGCAGCGAGGCGTCTTGGGCGGTCCGGGGGGACTATGGCTACACCTTC CASSEASWAVRGDYGYTF
NA TRBJ2-3 NA TRBV7-2 TGTGCCAGCAGCTCCACGACAGGATCCTACAGCACAGATACGCAGTATTTT CASSSTTGSYSTDTQYF
NA TRBJ1-1 NA TRBV3-1/TRBV3-2 TGTGCCAGCACATTCTCAGGGACAACTGAAGCTTTCTTT CASTFSGTTEAFF
TRBD2 TRBJ2-7 NA TRBV4-1 TGCGCCAGCAGCCAAGATAATCTAGCGGGAGCCCACTACGAGCAGTACTTC CASSQDNLAGAHYEQYF
NA TRBJ2-2 NA TRBV28 TGTGCCAGCCAGGAGGGGGCTCTTTACACCGGGGAGCTGTTTTTT CASQEGALYTGELFF
TRBD1 TRBJ1-6 once TRBV2 TGTGCCAGCAGTGGGGGGACAGGGGATTATAATTCACCCCTCCACTTT CASSGGTGDYNSPLHF
NA TRBJ2-1 NA TRBV27 TGTGCCAGCAGCCGCGGACTGAATAAGCAGTTCTTC CASSRGLNKQFF
NA TRBJ2-5 NA TRBV2 TGTGCCAGCACCGGGACACGAGCCCAAGAGACCCAGTACTTC CASTGTRAQETQYF
NA TRBJ2-3 NA TRBV28 TGTGCCAGCCGCCAGGCCCGCACAGATACGCAGTATTTT CASRQARTDTQYF
NA TRBJ1-4 NA TRBV12-3/TRBV12-4 TGTGCCAGCAGTTTTCGTGAAAAACTGTTTTTT CASSFREKLFF
TRBD1 TRBJ2-2 NA TRBV9 TGTGCCAGCAGCGAACCAGGGACAGGGTCCACCGGGGAGCTGTTTTTT CASSEPGTGSTGELFF
TRBD1 TRBJ1-4 NA TRBV24-1 TGTGCCACCAGTGATAGGGACAGGCCGACTGGAAAACTGTTTTTT CATSDRDRPTGKLFF
NA TRBJ1-5 NA TRBV19 TGTGCCAGTAGTATAGAAAAATACAATCAGCCCCAGCATTTT CASSIEKYNQPQHF
NA TRBJ1-3 NA TRBV3-1/TRBV3-2 TGTGCCAGCAGCCAAGGCCAGGGAAACACCATATATTTT CASSQGQGNTIYF
NA TRBJ2-1 few TRBV18 TGTGCCAGCTCACCACCTATGTATCGGGGGTCCGAGCAGTTCTTC CASSPPMYRGSEQFF
NA TRBJ2-1 NA TRBV4-1 TGCGCCAGCAGCCAAGATACGAGGGTGAATGAGCAGTTCTTC CASSQDTRVNEQFF
NA TRBJ1-2 NA TRBV15 TGTGCCACCAGCAGATCCTTATTTCGTGGCTACACCTTC CATSRSLFRGYTF
TRBD2 TRBJ2-1 NA TRBV15 TGTGCCACCAGCAGAGATCGGCTAGCGGGAGATGAGCAGTTCTTC CATSRDRLAGDEQFF
NA TRBJ1-2 few TRBV19 TGTGCCAGTACCTATGGAGCGGGCTTCTATGGCTACACCTTC CASTYGAGFYGYTF
NA TRBJ2-2 NA TRBV3-1/TRBV3-2 TGTGCCAGCCCGGGTCCGCAGACCCACGTATCGGGCACCGGGGAGCTGTTTTTT CASPGPQTHVSGTGELFF
TRBD1 TRBJ1-2 NA TRBV4-3 TGCGCCAGCAGCCAAGAGCAGGGGGCTGGTGGCTACACCTTC CASSQEQGAGGYTF
NA TRBJ2-5 NA TRBV19 TGTGCCAGCCGCCCGGGAGCGGTCCAAGAGACCCAGTACTTC CASRPGAVQETQYF
NA TRBJ1-1 NA TRBV5-1 TGCGCCAGCACCCTTACGGGGGGCGAGGACGAAGCTTTCTTT CASTLTGGEDEAFF
TRBD1 TRBJ2-3 NA TRBV5-8 TGTGCCAGCAGCTTGATGAGGGGGCGCGGTATAACAGATACGCAGTATTTT CASSLMRGRGITDTQYF
NA TRBJ2-1 NA TRBV3-1/TRBV3-2 TGTGCCAGCAGCCAAGATCTGCAGTCCCCCTACAATGAGCAGTTCTTC CASSQDLQSPYNEQFF